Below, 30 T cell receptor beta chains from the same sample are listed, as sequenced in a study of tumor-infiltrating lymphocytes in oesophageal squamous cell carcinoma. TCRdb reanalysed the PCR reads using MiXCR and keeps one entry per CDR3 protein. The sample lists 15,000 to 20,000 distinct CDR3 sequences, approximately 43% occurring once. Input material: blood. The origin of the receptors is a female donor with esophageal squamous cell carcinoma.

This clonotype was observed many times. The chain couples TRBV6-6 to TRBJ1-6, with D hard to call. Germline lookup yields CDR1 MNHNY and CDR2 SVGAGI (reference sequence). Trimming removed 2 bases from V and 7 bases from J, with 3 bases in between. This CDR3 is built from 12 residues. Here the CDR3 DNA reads TGTGCCAGCAGTTACGGGAATTCACCCCTCCACTTT. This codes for CASSYGNSPLHF.

The CDR3 DNA sequence: TGTGCCAGCAGCTTAGCGGGACGGGGGCAAGAGACCCAGTACTTC. Its protein is CASSLAGRGQETQYF. The V call is TRBV7-6, the J call TRBJ2-5; maybe TRBD2 (6 bases). Between the trimmed V and J ends, which lost 0 bases and 2 bases, there was a span of 10 bases. This CDR3 contains 15 residues. The V gene's germline CDR1 is SGHVS and CDR2 FNYEAQ.

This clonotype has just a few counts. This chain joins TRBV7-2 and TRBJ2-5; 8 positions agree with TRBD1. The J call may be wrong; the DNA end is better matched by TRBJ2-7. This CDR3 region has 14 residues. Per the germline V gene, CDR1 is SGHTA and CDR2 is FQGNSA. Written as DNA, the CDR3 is TGTGCCAGCAGCTTACAGGGGGCGCGCGACGAGCAGTACTTC. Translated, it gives CASSLQGARDEQYF.

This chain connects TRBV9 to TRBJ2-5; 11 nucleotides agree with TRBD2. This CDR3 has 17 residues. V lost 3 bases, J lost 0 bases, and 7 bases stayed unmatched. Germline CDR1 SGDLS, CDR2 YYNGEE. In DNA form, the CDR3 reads TGTGCCAGCAGCGAGGGTCCTAGCGGGGGGTACCAAGAGACCCAGTACTTC. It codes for CASSEGPSGGYQETQYF.

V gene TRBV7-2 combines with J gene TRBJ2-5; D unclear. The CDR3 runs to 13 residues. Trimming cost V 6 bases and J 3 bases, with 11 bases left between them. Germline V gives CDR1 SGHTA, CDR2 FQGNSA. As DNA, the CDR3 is TGTGCCAGCAGGCTACCCCCCAAAGAGACCCAGTACTTC. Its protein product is CASRLPPKETQYF.

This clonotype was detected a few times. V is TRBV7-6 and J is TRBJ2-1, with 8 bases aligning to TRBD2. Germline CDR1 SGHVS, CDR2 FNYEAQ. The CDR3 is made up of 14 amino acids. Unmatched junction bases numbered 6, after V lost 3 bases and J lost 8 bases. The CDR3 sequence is CASSFSGEFYEQFF. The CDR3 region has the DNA TGTGCCAGCAGCTTTAGCGGGGAGTTCTATGAGCAGTTCTTC.

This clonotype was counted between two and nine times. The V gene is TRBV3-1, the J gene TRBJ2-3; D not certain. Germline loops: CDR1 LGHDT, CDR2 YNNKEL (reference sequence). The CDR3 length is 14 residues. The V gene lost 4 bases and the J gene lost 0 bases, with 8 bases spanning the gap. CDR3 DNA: TGTGCCAGCAGCCCCGGGTTTAGCACAGATACGCAGTATTTT. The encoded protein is CASSPGFSTDTQYF.

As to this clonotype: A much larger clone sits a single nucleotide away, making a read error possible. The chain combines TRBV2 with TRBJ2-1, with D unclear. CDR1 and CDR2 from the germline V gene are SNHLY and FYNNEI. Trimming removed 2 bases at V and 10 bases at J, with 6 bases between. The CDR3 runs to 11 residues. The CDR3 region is CASSEIYEQFF. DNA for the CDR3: TGTGCCAGCAGTGAAATCTACGAGCAGTTCTTC.

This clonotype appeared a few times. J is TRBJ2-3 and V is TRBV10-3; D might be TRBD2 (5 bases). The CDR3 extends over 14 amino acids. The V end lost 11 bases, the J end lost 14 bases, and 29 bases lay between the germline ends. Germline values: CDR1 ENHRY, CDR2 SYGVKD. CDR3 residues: CASRLASNTGELYF. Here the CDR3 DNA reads TGTGCCTCGCGACTGGCCTCGAACACCGGGGAGCTGTATTTT.

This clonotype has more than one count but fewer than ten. The DNA for the CDR3 is TGTGCCAGCAGTTACTCGGCTACAGCTGAATACGAGCAGTACTTC. Its translation: CASSYSATAEYEQYF. The V and J genes are TRBV6-6 and TRBJ2-1, with D hard to call. The tail of the sequence fits TRBJ2-7 better, so the J call may be wrong. Germline V lookup: CDR1 MNHNY, CDR2 SVGAGI (reference sequence). The length of the CDR3 is 15 residues.

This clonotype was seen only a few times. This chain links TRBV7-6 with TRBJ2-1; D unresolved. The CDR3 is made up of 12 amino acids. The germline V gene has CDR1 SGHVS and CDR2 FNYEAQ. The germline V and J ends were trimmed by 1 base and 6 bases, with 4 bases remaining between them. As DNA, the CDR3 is TGTGCCAGCAGCTTAGTCACCAATGAGCAGTTCTTC. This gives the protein CASSLVTNEQFF.

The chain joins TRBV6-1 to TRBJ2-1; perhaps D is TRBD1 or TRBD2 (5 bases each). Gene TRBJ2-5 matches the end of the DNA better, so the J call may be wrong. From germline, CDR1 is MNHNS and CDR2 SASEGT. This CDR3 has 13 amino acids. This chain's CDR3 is CASSVTGAETQYF. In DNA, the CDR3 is TGTGCCAGCAGCGTGACCGGGGCAGAGACCCAGTACTTC.

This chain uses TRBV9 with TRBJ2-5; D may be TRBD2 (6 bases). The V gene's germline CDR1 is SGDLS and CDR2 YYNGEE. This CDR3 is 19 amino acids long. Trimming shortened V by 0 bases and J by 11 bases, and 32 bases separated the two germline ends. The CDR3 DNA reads TGTGCCAGCAGCGTAGCTGGTGGAGGGGCGTCGAAGGTCGACAATGAGCAGTACTTC. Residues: CASSVAGGGASKVDNEQYF.

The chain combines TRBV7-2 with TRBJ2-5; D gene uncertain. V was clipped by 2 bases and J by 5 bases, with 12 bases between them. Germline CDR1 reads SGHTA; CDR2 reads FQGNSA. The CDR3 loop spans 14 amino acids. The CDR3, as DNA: TGTGCCAGCAGCTTAAATGGGCGGCAGGAGACCCAGTACTTC. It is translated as CASSLNGRQETQYF.

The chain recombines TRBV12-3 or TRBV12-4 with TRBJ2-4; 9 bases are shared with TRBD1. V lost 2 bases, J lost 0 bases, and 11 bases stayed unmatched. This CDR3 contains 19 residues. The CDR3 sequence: CASSLSGQGIPVAKNIQYF. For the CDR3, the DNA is TGTGCCAGCAGTTTATCTGGACAGGGGATCCCTGTAGCCAAAAACATTCAGTACTTC.

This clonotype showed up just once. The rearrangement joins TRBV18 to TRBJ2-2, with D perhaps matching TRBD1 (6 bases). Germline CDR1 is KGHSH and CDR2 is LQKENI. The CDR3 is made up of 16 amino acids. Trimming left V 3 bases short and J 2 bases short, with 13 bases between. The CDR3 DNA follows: TGTGCCAGCTCACCGATCGGGACAATTAACACCGGGGAGCTGTTTTTT. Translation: CASSPIGTINTGELFF.

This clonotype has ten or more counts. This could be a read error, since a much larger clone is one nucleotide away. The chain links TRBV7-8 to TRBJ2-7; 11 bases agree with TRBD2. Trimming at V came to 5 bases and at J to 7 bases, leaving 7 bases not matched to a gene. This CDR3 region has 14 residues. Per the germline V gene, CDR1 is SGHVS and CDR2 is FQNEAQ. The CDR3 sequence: CASSLGTSGNEQYF. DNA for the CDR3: TGTGCCAGCAGCCTGGGGACTAGCGGCAATGAGCAGTACTTC.

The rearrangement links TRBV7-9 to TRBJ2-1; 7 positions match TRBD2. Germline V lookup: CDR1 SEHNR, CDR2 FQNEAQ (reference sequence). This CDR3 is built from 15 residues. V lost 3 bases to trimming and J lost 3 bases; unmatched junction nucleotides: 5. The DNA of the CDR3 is TGTGCCAGCAGCTTGGGGCCGGGGGGCTACAATGAGCAGTTCTTC. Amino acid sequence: CASSLGPGGYNEQFF.

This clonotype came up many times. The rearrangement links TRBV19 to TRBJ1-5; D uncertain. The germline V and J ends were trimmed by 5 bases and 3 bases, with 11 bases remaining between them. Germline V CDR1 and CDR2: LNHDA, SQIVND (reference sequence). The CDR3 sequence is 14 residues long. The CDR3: CASSSQWDNQPQHF. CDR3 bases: TGTGCCAGTAGTTCACAGTGGGACAATCAGCCCCAGCATTTT.

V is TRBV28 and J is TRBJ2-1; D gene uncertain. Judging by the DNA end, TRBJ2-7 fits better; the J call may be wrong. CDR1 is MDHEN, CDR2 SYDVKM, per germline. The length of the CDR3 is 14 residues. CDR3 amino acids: CASSSWTVSYEQYF. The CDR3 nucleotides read TGTGCCAGCAGTTCCTGGACGGTATCCTACGAGCAGTACTTC.

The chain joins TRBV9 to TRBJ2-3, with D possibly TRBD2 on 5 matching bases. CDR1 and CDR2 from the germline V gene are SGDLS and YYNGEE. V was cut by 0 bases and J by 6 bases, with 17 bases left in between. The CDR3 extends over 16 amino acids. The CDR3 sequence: CASSVGTGSFSDTQYF. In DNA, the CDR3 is TGTGCCAGCAGCGTAGGAACGGGATCTTTTTCTGATACGCAGTATTTT.

The chain's CDR3 is CASSLFGLAGGPAYNEQYF. DNA of the CDR3: TGTGCCAGCAGTTTATTCGGACTAGCGGGGGGACCCGCCTACAATGAGCAGTACTTC. The rearrangement uses TRBV27 and TRBJ2-5; 14 positions agree with TRBD2. The germline gives CDR1 MNHEY, CDR2 SMNVEV (reference sequence). V lost 1 base, J lost 11 bases, and 18 bases stayed unmatched. The CDR3 spans 19 residues.

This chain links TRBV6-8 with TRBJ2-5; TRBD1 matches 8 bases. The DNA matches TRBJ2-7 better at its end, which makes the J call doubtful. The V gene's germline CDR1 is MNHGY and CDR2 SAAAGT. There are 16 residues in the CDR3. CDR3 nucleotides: TGTGCCAGCAGTACCCAGGGACAGGCGACCTCCTACGAGCAGTACTTC. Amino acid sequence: CASSTQGQATSYEQYF.

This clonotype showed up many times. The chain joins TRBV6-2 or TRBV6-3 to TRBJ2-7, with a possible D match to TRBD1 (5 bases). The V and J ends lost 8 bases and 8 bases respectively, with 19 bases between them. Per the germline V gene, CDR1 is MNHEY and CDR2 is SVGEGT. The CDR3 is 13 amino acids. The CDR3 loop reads CASHRGERTKQYF. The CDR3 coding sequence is TGTGCCAGCCATAGGGGCGAACGTACGAAGCAGTACTTC.

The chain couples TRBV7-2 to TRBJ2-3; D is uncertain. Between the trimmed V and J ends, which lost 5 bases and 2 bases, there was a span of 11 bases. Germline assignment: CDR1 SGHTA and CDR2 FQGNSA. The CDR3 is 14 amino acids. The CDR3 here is CASSQNPLTDTQYF. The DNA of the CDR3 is TGTGCCAGCAGCCAAAACCCGCTCACAGATACGCAGTATTTT.

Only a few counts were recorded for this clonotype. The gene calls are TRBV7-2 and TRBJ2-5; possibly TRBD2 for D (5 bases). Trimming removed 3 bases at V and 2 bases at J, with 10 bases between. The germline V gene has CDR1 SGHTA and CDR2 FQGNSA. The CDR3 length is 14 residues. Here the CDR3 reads CASSFAGLQETQYF. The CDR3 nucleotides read TGTGCCAGCAGCTTCGCAGGACTGCAAGAGACCCAGTACTTC.

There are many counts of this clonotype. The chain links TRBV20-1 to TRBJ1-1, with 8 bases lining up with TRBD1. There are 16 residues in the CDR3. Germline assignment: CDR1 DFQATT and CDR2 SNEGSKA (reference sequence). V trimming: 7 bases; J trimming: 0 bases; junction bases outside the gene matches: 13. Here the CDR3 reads CSVRGDRGRMNTEAFF. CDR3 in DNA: TGCAGTGTTAGGGGAGACAGGGGTCGCATGAACACTGAAGCTTTCTTT.

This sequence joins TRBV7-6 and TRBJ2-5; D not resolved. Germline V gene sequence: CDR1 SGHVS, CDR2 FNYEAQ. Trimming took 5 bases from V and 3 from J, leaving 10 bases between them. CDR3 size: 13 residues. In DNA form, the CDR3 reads TGTGCCAGCAGCCGCGACCGGGAAGAGACCCAGTACTTC. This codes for CASSRDREETQYF.

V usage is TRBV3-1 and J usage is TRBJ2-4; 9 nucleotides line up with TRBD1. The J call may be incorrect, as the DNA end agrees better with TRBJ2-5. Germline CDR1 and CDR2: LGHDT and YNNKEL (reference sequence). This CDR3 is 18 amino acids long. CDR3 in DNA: TGTGCCAGCAGCCAAAAGGCTACGACAGGGGGACTAAAAGAGACCCAGTACTTC. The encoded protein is CASSQKATTGGLKETQYF.

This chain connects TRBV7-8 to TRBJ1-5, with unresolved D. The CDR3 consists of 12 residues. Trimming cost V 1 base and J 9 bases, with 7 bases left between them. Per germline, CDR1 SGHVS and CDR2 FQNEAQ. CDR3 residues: CASSLGEMPQHF. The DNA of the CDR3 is TGTGCCAGCAGCTTAGGGGAGATGCCCCAGCATTTT.